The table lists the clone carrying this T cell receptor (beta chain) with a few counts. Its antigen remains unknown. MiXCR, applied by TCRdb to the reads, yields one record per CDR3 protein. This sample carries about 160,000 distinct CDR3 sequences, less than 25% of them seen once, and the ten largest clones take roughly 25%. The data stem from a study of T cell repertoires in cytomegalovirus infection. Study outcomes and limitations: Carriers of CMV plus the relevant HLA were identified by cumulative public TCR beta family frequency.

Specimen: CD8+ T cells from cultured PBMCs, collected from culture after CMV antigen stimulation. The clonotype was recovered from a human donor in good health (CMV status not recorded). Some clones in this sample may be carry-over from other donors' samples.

CDR3 region: CASSLLGEGAFF. Written as DNA, the CDR3 is TGCGCCAGCAGCTTGTTGGGGGAAGGAGCTTTCTTT. V usage is TRBV5-1 and J usage is TRBJ1-1, with D possibly being TRBD1 (5 bases). The germline V gene encodes CDR1 SGHRS and CDR2 YFSETQ. The CDR3 contains 12 residues. Trimming took 1 base from V and 10 from J, leaving 11 bases between them. The full variable domain, rest sourced from reference TRBV5-1 and TRBJ1-1, is KAGVTQTPRYLIKTRGQQVTLSCSPISGHRSVSWYQQTPGQGLQFLFEYFSETQRNKGNFPGRFSGRQFSNSRSEMNVSTLELGDSALYLCASSLLGEGAFFGQGTRLTVV.